These 19 T cell receptor beta chains came from one sample sequenced in a study of molecular identifiers for immune sequencing clone quantification (dated by TCRdb to the late 2010s). Library method: PCR. Sequencing relied on an Illumina HiSeq 4000. The public reads were reprocessed in TCRdb via fastp at Q25 and MiXCR, keeping in-frame beta chains. Rows are unified per CDR3 protein, each entry keeping the most common DNA and genes. For this sample the table gives more than 450,000 distinct CDR3 sequences, of which 20% to 25% were detected only once. The biggest ten clones account for 0.65% to 0.95% of the sample. Input material: naive CD8+ T cells from blood, with Jurkat cell RNA spiked in. The cell subset or site tag for this specimen amounts to: FACS-sorted CD8+CD4-CCR7+CD45RA+ naive T cells. The receptors come from a human donor in good health. Some libraries in this study had Jurkat cell RNA spiked in.

This clonotype showed up many times. This chain uses TRBV5-6 with TRBJ2-1, with D tentatively TRBD1 (6 bases). V dropped 6 bases and J dropped 3 bases, with 13 bases sitting between them. CDR1 is SGHDT and CDR2 is YYEEEE in the germline V gene. The length of the CDR3 is 14 residues. CDR3 sequence (DNA): TGTGCCAGCACCGAAGACAGGTTCTACAATGAGCAGTTCTTC. Translation: CASTEDRFYNEQFF.

The V gene is TRBV19, the J gene TRBJ2-7; perhaps TRBD2 as D (6 bases). CDR1 LNHDA and CDR2 SQIVND come from the germline V gene (reference sequence). The CDR3 extends over 12 amino acids. V was pared by 4 bases and J by 6 bases, with 10 bases between. The DNA of the CDR3 is TGTGCCAGTAGTACCACGGGGGTCGAGCAGTACTTC. This codes for CASSTTGVEQYF.

There are a few counts of this clonotype. V gene TRBV19 combines with J gene TRBJ2-1; D is possibly TRBD2 (6 bases). The CDR3 is made up of 17 amino acids. Trimming pared 1 base from V and 2 bases from J, leaving 15 bases between. Germline V gene lookup returns CDR1 LNHDA and CDR2 SQIVND (reference sequence). The CDR3 DNA reads as TGTGCCAGTAGTATAGGCCCCCTGGCGGGACCCTACAATGAGCAGTTCTTC. Translation gives CASSIGPLAGPYNEQFF. The entire variable domain, with the rest obtained from reference TRBV19 and TRBJ2-1, is as follows: DGGITQSPKYLFRKEGQNVTLSCEQNLNHDAMYWYRQDPGQGLRLIYYSQIVNDFQKGDIAEGYSVSREKKESFPLTVTSAQKNPTAFYLCASSIGPLAGPYNEQFFGPGTRLTVL.

As concerns this clonotype: This may stem from a read error, because a much larger clone lies one nucleotide away. This CDR3 fails to terminate in the conserved phenylalanine or tryptophan, so it likely reflects a read error. Written as DNA, the CDR3 is TGTGCCAGCAGACCAACAGGTTATAGCAATCAGCCCCAGCATCTT. Translated: CASRPTGYSNQPQHL. V gene TRBV12-3 or TRBV12-4 combines with J gene TRBJ1-5; TRBD1 is a possible D gene (5 bases). This CDR3 comprises 15 residues. V gave up 6 bases and J gave up 0 bases, with 12 bases separating them.

This clonotype has a handful of counts. This chain links TRBV4-3 with TRBJ1-5; D not certain. Trimming shortened V by 0 bases and J by 4 bases, and 10 bases separated the two germline ends. The CDR3 consists of 15 residues. Germline V CDR1 and CDR2: LGHNA, YSLEER. The CDR3 sequence: CASSQDMAGNQPQHF. CDR3 nucleotides: TGCGCCAGCAGCCAAGATATGGCAGGTAATCAGCCCCAGCATTTT.

This rearrangement joins TRBV19 to TRBJ2-6, with TRBD1 matching over 9 bases. From germline, CDR1 is LNHDA and CDR2 SQIVND (reference sequence). Trimming cost V 6 bases and J 1 base; bases outside gene matches: 7. This CDR3 region has 17 residues. The CDR3, as DNA: TGTGCCAGTAGGCGGACAGGGGACATATCTGGGGCCAACGTCCTGACTTTC. It translates to CASRRTGDISGANVLTF.

Of note for this clonotype: A clone one base away is much larger, so this may be a read error. V and J are TRBV20-1 and TRBJ2-3; TRBD1 matches 7 bases. This CDR3 spans 15 amino acids. The germline V gene has CDR1 DFQATT and CDR2 SNEGSKA (reference sequence). The CDR3 sequence is CSAYDGDLRTGTQYF. CDR3 DNA sequence: TGCAGTGCCTACGACGGAGATCTTCGGACAGGTACGCAGTATTTT.

This clonotype was observed a few times. The J gene is TRBJ2-3, the V gene TRBV20-1, with D possibly being TRBD2 (5 bases). Germline assignment: CDR1 DFQATT and CDR2 SNEGSKA (reference sequence). V lost 0 bases and J 0 bases, leaving 10 bases between the germline ends. The CDR3 contains 15 residues. The DNA of the CDR3 is TGCAGTGCTAGAGACCCGGGAACAAGCACAGATACGCAGTATTTT. Translating it yields CSARDPGTSTDTQYF.

This clonotype was seen many times. The chain recombines TRBV7-9 with TRBJ2-1; no definite D call. CDR3 size: 17 residues. Germline-derived CDR1 and CDR2 are SEHNR and FQNEAQ (reference sequence). The V and J ends lost 2 bases and 3 bases respectively, with 17 bases between them. CDR3 protein: CASSLPSGLEVYNEQFF. CDR3 nucleotides: TGTGCCAGCAGCTTACCCTCTGGCCTAGAAGTCTACAATGAGCAGTTCTTC.

The chain recombines TRBV2 with TRBJ2-3, with D unresolved. This CDR3 region has 13 residues. Germline V gene data show CDR1 as SNHLY and CDR2 as FYNNEI. Trimming took off 8 bases at V and 5 bases at J, with 14 bases between the two ends. The CDR3 is CASVAGFGDTQYF. The CDR3 DNA sequence: TGTGCCAGCGTTGCTGGGTTCGGAGATACGCAGTATTTT.

In this sample, this clonotype turned up many times. CDR3 region: CASSGTSGNHEQYF. Here the CDR3 DNA reads TGTGCCAGCAGCGGGACTAGCGGGAACCACGAGCAGTACTTC. The chain recombines TRBV7-9 with TRBJ2-7; TRBD2 matches 13 bases. Germline trimming cut 5 bases from V and 5 bases from J; bases unmatched to any gene: 3. In germline, CDR1 is SEHNR, CDR2 FQNEAQ (reference sequence). The CDR3 has 14 amino acids.

This clonotype occurred many times. This sequence joins TRBV20-1 and TRBJ2-5; a weak D match, TRBD1 (6 bases). Trimming stripped 4 bases from V and 5 bases from J, with 14 bases between. CDR3 length equals 13 residues. The germline V gene has CDR1 DFQATT and CDR2 SNEGSKA (reference sequence). Written as DNA, the CDR3 is TGCAGTGCTATCCAGGGGATGGTGGAGACCCAGTACTTC. It translates to CSAIQGMVETQYF.

This clonotype was found a few times. V gene TRBV18 combines with J gene TRBJ1-5; no reliable D call. The CDR3 is made up of 14 amino acids. Trimming shortened V by 0 bases and J by 6 bases, and 9 bases separated the two germline ends. Germline CDR1 KGHSH, CDR2 LQKENI. CDR3 nucleotide sequence: TGTGCCAGCTCACCACCGTTCTTGTGTCAGCCCCAGCATTTT. Its translation: CASSPPFLCQPQHF.

This clonotype was recorded a few times. The gene calls are TRBV27 and TRBJ1-6; D possibly corresponds to TRBD1 (6 bases). Trimming cost V 2 bases and J 0 bases, with 11 bases left between them. The CDR3 is 17 amino acids. CDR1 is MNHEY and CDR2 is SMNVEV in the germline V gene (reference sequence). The chain's CDR3 is CASSLKGQTSYNSPLHF. Here the CDR3 DNA reads TGTGCCAGCAGTTTAAAAGGACAGACCTCCTATAATTCACCCCTCCACTTT.

Here the CDR3 reads CASSLDRDPGEQYF. Here the CDR3 DNA reads TGTGCCAGCAGTCTGGACAGGGATCCGGGCGAGCAGTACTTC. The chain links TRBV6-5 to TRBJ2-7, with 8 bases identical to TRBD1. Germline CDR1 and CDR2: MNHEY and SVGAGI. The trim removed 5 bases at V and 6 bases at J, leaving 9 bases unmatched. The CDR3 is 14 residues long.

This clonotype was seen many times. V gene TRBV5-6 combines with J gene TRBJ1-1; D is unclear. Germline V CDR1 and CDR2: SGHDT, YYEEEE. V was trimmed by 1 base and J by 4 bases, leaving 8 bases between them. The CDR3 totals 13 residues. The CDR3 nucleotides are TGTGCCAGCAGCTTGTCCAAGGCCACTGAAGCTTTCTTT. Its protein is CASSLSKATEAFF.

This clonotype has ten or more counts. The V and J genes are TRBV20-1 and TRBJ2-5; perhaps TRBD1 as D (6 bases). The V gene's germline CDR1 is DFQATT and CDR2 SNEGSKA (reference sequence). This CDR3 comprises 15 residues. The germline V and J ends were trimmed by 3 bases and 3 bases, with 17 bases remaining between them. CDR3 bases: TGCAGTGCTAGTATCGGGATAGGGGGAGAAGAGACCCAGTACTTC. It encodes CSASIGIGGEETQYF.

This clonotype was seen a few times. The J gene is TRBJ2-7, the V gene TRBV2; D gene unclear. The CDR3 sequence is 12 residues long. The germline V gene has CDR1 SNHLY and CDR2 FYNNEI. Trimming removed 11 bases from V and 3 bases from J, with 14 bases in between. The CDR3 here is CAWERANYEQYF. The CDR3 region has the DNA TGTGCCTGGGAAAGGGCGAACTACGAGCAGTACTTC.

Concerning this clonotype itself: An end of the junction does not agree with germline; a read error may underlie this. The V gene is TRBV7-7, the J gene TRBJ2-3; D ambiguous. The germline CDR1 and CDR2 sequences are SSHAT and FNYEAQ (reference sequence). The CDR3 has 15 amino acids. The DNA of the CDR3 is TGTGCCAGCAGACCGAGACTGGGTAGTGCAGAAACGCTGTATTTT. Its protein is CASRPRLGSAETLYF.